Listed below are T cell receptor beta chains from one sample, sequenced in a study of shared clonotypes between healthy human individuals. Only in-frame clones appear in the TCRdb table, and some are missing; sequencing was by immunoSEQ multiplex PCR. The sample contains 560,000 or so clones, about 96% of which appear only once. The material sequenced was naive CD8+ T cells sorted from blood. The receptors were gathered from a woman aged 25 to 39 in good health. Both conserved end residues are trimmed from each CDR3. The order of the fields is V gene, J gene, D gene, CDR3 protein. The D gene is left open where the match is weak.

>TRBV11-2|TRBJ2-1|.
ASSLDNSGTDYNEQF
>TRBV6-5|TRBJ1-2|.
ASSYSLSSGYT
>TRBV7-2|TRBJ2-1|TRBD2
ASSLAGGLNNEQF
>TRBV2|TRBJ1-1|.
ASSAPGNTEAF
>TRBV5-1|TRBJ1-2|TRBD1
ASSSGQGPHGYT
>TRBV2|TRBJ1-4|.
ASSVPAVRANEKLF
>TRBV5-6|TRBJ2-5|TRBD1
ASRLDRDNKETQY
>TRBV11-2|TRBJ2-1|TRBD1
ASSFTGQGGNEQF
>TRBV29-1|TRBJ2-3|.
SVLGPRDDTDTQY
>TRBV9|TRBJ1-6|TRBD1
ASSAQTGVNSPLH
>TRBV15|TRBJ1-5|TRBD1
ATSWDRGRNQPQH
>TRBV7-8|TRBJ2-5|TRBD2
ASSEREGRRKWTQY
>TRBV13|TRBJ2-1|.
ASSLLARGEQF
>TRBV6-6|TRBJ1-1|.
ASRGNTEAF
>TRBV5-4|TRBJ2-1|.
ASNQVTGSPQQF
>TRBV5-6|TRBJ2-7|.
ASRLDRTSYEQY
>TRBV7-8|TRBJ2-3|TRBD2
ASSAPGTRASTDTQY
>TRBV5-4|TRBJ2-3|TRBD2
ASSLGTSGLRGDTQY
>TRBV5-4|TRBJ2-7|TRBD2
ASSLAGGMIEQY
>TRBV29-1|TRBJ2-7|TRBD2
SVEEAGELY
>TRBV28|TRBJ2-3|.
ASSLTRTDTQY
>TRBV27|TRBJ2-7|.
ASSLDSSYEQY
>TRBV5-1|TRBJ1-2|TRBD1
ASSFDRGGNYGYT
>TRBV27|TRBJ1-1|.
ASVTNTEAF
>TRBV29-1|TRBJ2-7|.
SVFDQTYEQY
>TRBV13|TRBJ2-7|TRBD1
ASSPRTGGPYEQY
>TRBV9|TRBJ2-2|.
ASSAQGSGELF
>TRBV19|TRBJ2-1|.
ASSTLVMSYNEQF
>TRBV29-1|TRBJ2-7|.
SVVNRGYEQY
>TRBV10-1|TRBJ2-3|.
ASSGRDHLETDTQY
>TRBV30|TRBJ2-5|TRBD1
AWNRGLETQY
>TRBV28|TRBJ1-1|.
ASRQTDSLAEAF
>TRBV6-4|TRBJ2-7|TRBD2
ASSDVSTSGTPHEQY
>TRBV28|TRBJ1-3|.
ASSLGGPGYGNTIY
>TRBV28|TRBJ2-7|TRBD1
ASSLTGGMAYEQY
>TRBV5-6|TRBJ1-1|.
ASSWRINTEAF
>TRBV5-1|TRBJ2-7|.
ASRQVGAYEQY
>TRBV9|TRBJ1-4|.
ASSVLATNEKLF
>TRBV7-9|TRBJ2-5|.
ASSPPSLARETQY
>TRBV5-4|TRBJ2-2|TRBD2
ASSVSGRGDTGELF
>TRBV7-2|TRBJ2-1|TRBD2
ASSLAGGRIEQF
>TRBV5-4|TRBJ2-1|.
ASKDSNYNEQF
>TRBV20-1|TRBJ2-1|TRBD2
SARSGSWQF
>TRBV5-1|TRBJ2-5|.
ASSLALGVRETQY
>TRBV4-1|TRBJ2-7|TRBD2
ASSQGPSGSAYEQY
>TRBV7-9|TRBJ2-3|.
ASSLATDIWTDTQY